This T cell receptor (beta chain) is drawn from a study of blood T cell repertoires in COVID-19. In the study overall: Samples of COVID-19 (acute and convalescent) were obtained from the United States, Italy and Spain. In each case, the material was cDNA or gDNA derived from T cells, B-cell-depleted T cells, or PBMCs.

CDR3 length equals 15 residues. The V gene lost 0 bases and the J gene lost 5 bases, with 11 bases spanning the gap. Germline CDR1 MNHEY, CDR2 SVGEGT. Per the original methods: Amplification from reference gene primers served as the basis for estimated nucleated cell counts. Libraries were prepared by immunoSEQ multiplex PCR; TCRdb keeps only in-frame clonotypes and omits some of them. V and J calls and clone size are copied from that table; D and trimming were computed from the DNA. The sample shows hundreds of thousands of clones, around 88% of them seen only once. The receptor comes from a woman in her twenties or thirties who had recovered from COVID-19. This rearrangement joins TRBV6-2 or TRBV6-3 to TRBJ2-1, with unresolved D. The sequencing input was peripheral blood. CDR3 loop: CASSYSVLVHNEQFF. CDR3 in DNA: TGTGCCAGCAGTTACTCGGTCTTAGTACACAATGAGCAGTTCTTC.